These T cell receptor beta chains were read from a single sample in a study of beta chain features in type 1 diabetes. Generated by immunoSEQ multiplex PCR, the TCRdb table keeps only in-frame clones and is missing some. The sample holds some 150,000 clones, around an eighth seen once. Sequencing input: central memory CD4+ T cells from blood. The origin of the receptors is a man younger than 35 with type 1 diabetes. Each CDR3 is given with its conserved first and last residue. Each record gives: V gene, CDR3 protein.

V gene: TRBV5-6
CDR3 protein: CASSLRAAGELFF

V gene: TRBV5-1
CDR3 protein: CASSYSGGGTDTQYF

V gene: TRBV29-1
CDR3 protein: CSVEGQAYEQYF

V gene: TRBV27
CDR3 protein: CASSFPPAGELFF

V gene: TRBV20-1
CDR3 protein: CSAPSGNTIYF

V gene: TRBV19
CDR3 protein: CASSNPASTDTQYF

V gene: TRBV18
CDR3 protein: CASSPQGAGGANVLTF

V gene: TRBV7-2
CDR3 protein: CASRGLAVTDTQYF

V gene: TRBV18
CDR3 protein: CASSRRSGGTDTQYF

V gene: TRBV19
CDR3 protein: CASSIGDSRDLSQPQHF

V gene: TRBV10-3
CDR3 protein: CAIKTGQDQETQYF

V gene: TRBV7-2
CDR3 protein: CASSSGPLNTGELFF

V gene: TRBV10-1
CDR3 protein: CASSEGFGGYTF

V gene: TRBV27
CDR3 protein: CASRPIQGDSGANVLTF

V gene: TRBV7-8
CDR3 protein: CASSKPDRDTQYF

V gene: TRBV19
CDR3 protein: CASSRDSSSYEQYF

V gene: TRBV5-4
CDR3 protein: CASSLDGGATDTQYF

V gene: TRBV18
CDR3 protein: CASATNTGELFF

V gene: TRBV29-1
CDR3 protein: CSVEGKGALYGYTF

V gene: TRBV7-2
CDR3 protein: CASSPGQGIYEQYF

V gene: TRBV10-3
CDR3 protein: CAISALSGGPPASTDTQYF

V gene: TRBV7-3
CDR3 protein: CASSFSGQEQFF

V gene: TRBV2
CDR3 protein: CASRGLARETQYF

V gene: TRBV5-8
CDR3 protein: CASSSKTDQGEKLFF

V gene: TRBV6-6
CDR3 protein: CALMEGRAGANVLTF

V gene: TRBV29-1
CDR3 protein: CSVARSSGVSYEQYF

V gene: TRBV2
CDR3 protein: CASTEGVLNTEAFF

V gene: TRBV18
CDR3 protein: CASSLARVGEQYF

V gene: TRBV28
CDR3 protein: CASSSMLSGMAFF

V gene: TRBV6-6
CDR3 protein: CASSPRAGDGYTF

V gene: TRBV5-4
CDR3 protein: CASSLDLPTSTDTQYF

V gene: TRBV4-1
CDR3 protein: CASSLTEQGANIQYF

V gene: TRBV5-1
CDR3 protein: CASSLEDSSNQPQHF

V gene: TRBV5-1
CDR3 protein: CASSLEQETQYF

V gene: TRBV28
CDR3 protein: CASSRSSLKVGDTQYF

V gene: TRBV7-7
CDR3 protein: CASSDNRGGNTQYF

V gene: TRBV29-1
CDR3 protein: CSVEGRGLNYGYTF

V gene: TRBV10-3
CDR3 protein: CAISENLGAYEQYF

V gene: TRBV7-2
CDR3 protein: CASSLNNSPLHF

V gene: TRBV4-2
CDR3 protein: CASSQGGTGGPYNEQFF

V gene: TRBV7-9
CDR3 protein: CASSPQAGGEQYF

V gene: TRBV18
CDR3 protein: CASAPPSSGLANEQFF

V gene: TRBV6-5
CDR3 protein: CASSYRLGGSYNEQFF

V gene: TRBV11-3
CDR3 protein: CASSSSRPGDAEAFF

V gene: TRBV9
CDR3 protein: CASSVGLAAYQETQYF

V gene: TRBV30
CDR3 protein: CAWSPTGALSYEQYF

V gene: TRBV10-3
CDR3 protein: CASQTGVVQETQYF

V gene: TRBV7-8
CDR3 protein: CASSLGQNSFALKEQFF

V gene: TRBV29-1
CDR3 protein: CSVERGEDEQFF

V gene: TRBV6-5
CDR3 protein: CASRPVRANSPLHF

V gene: TRBV4-1
CDR3 protein: CASSLAVEQPQHF

V gene: TRBV4-1
CDR3 protein: CASSSRASNTEAFF

V gene: TRBV5-6
CDR3 protein: CASSLRVNEQFF

V gene: TRBV14
CDR3 protein: CASSPSASGLSTDTQYF